The 18 T cell receptor beta chains in this list originate from one sample, sequenced in a study of shared T cell receptors in the human thymus. The repertoire was sequenced with immunoSEQ multiplex PCR; TCRdb's copy has only in-frame clones and lacks some. The top ten clones hold roughly 0.01% of a sample with 700,000 to 750,000 clones, 70% to 90% of them seen once. These data were likewise used in another study, on human thymus T cells.

The specimen was thymocytes. Receptor source: a girl under three years old with a congenital heart defect.

A single count supports this clone. The chain couples TRBV30 to TRBJ2-5; tentatively, D is TRBD1 (6 bases). The germline V gene encodes CDR1 GTSNPN and CDR2 SVGIG (reference sequence). The CDR3 runs to 15 residues. V lost 1 base, J lost 5 bases, and 17 bases lay in between. The CDR3, as DNA: TGTGCCTGGAGTGCCAACAGGGCCCTCCGGGAGACCCAGTACTTC. Translating it yields CAWSANRALRETQYF.

J is TRBJ2-5 and V is TRBV14; 16 nucleotides align to TRBD2. Unmatched junction bases numbered 18, after V lost 6 bases and J lost 5 bases. CDR1 and CDR2 from the germline V gene are SGHDN and FVKESK. The CDR3 is 20 residues long. The CDR3 nucleotides read TGTGCCAGCAGTCCTAAGAAACCGGGACTAGCGGGGGGGCCGAGGGAGACCCAGTACTTC. It is translated as CASSPKKPGLAGGPRETQYF.

The chain uses TRBV7-2 and TRBJ1-1; TRBD1 matches at 10 bases. J was trimmed by 3 bases and V by 3 bases; bases with no gene match: 7. Germline CDR1 reads SGHTA; CDR2 reads FQGNSA. The CDR3 loop spans 16 amino acids. CDR3 protein: CASSFRQGARDTEAFF. In DNA form, the CDR3 reads TGTGCCAGCAGCTTTAGACAGGGGGCGCGAGACACTGAAGCTTTCTTT.

Here the CDR3 reads CASSLAQGTGSYEQYF. The CDR3 coding sequence is TGTGCCAGCAGCTTAGCGCAAGGGACAGGGAGCTACGAGCAGTACTTC. The rearrangement joins TRBV7-9 to TRBJ2-7; TRBD1 matches 9 bases. The CDR3 length is 16 residues. Germline CDR1 and CDR2: SEHNR and FQNEAQ (reference sequence). With V trimmed by 0 bases and J by 3 bases, 6 bases remained unmatched.

The chain is built from TRBV6-1 and TRBJ1-1; 8 bases agree with TRBD1. In germline, CDR1 is MNHNS, CDR2 SASEGT. Losses at the gene ends were 4 bases for V and 5 bases for J; bases not matched to a gene: 9. This CDR3 has 15 amino acids. The DNA for the CDR3 is TGTGCCAGCAGTGGGGATCTCAGGGGGCGGACTGAAGCTTTCTTT. It yields the protein CASSGDLRGRTEAFF.

This clone was detected only a few times. The chain is built from TRBV28 and TRBJ1-5; D uncertain. V was shortened by 1 base and J by 3 bases, with 7 bases between the two germline ends. Per the germline V gene, CDR1 is MDHEN and CDR2 is SYDVKM. The length of the CDR3 is 14 residues. DNA of the CDR3: TGTGCCAGCAGTTTATCCTCTCCCAATCAGCCCCAGCATTTT. It specifies CASSLSSPNQPQHF.

The V call is TRBV19, the J call TRBJ1-1; D remains unclear. V lost 10 bases to trimming and J lost 3 bases, with 12 bases between them. The CDR3 sequence is 12 residues long. CDR1 LNHDA and CDR2 SQIVND come from the germline V gene (reference sequence). DNA of the CDR3: TGTGCCACTAGGACGGGGTACACTGAAGCTTTCTTT. It is translated as CATRTGYTEAFF.

The DNA of the CDR3 is TGTGCCAGCAGTCCCGCCCCCGTTGAAACCGGACAGCTAATCTCTGGAAACACCATATATTTT. Translated, it gives CASSPAPVETGQLISGNTIYF. V usage is TRBV28 and J usage is TRBJ1-3; D is perhaps TRBD1 (6 bases). V shed 5 bases and J shed 0 bases, with 29 bases lying between them. This CDR3 has 21 residues. Germline V CDR1 and CDR2: MDHEN, SYDVKM.

The gene calls are TRBV7-8 and TRBJ2-7; 8 nucleotides match TRBD1. V dropped 4 bases and J dropped 3; count of bases not matched to a gene: 11. The germline gives CDR1 SGHVS, CDR2 FQNEAQ. The CDR3 has 16 residues. Written as DNA, the CDR3 is TGTGCCAGCAGCTGTCCAGGGGACAGGTTCGACTACGAGCAGTACTTC. Residues: CASSCPGDRFDYEQYF.

The chain couples TRBV6-4 to TRBJ2-1; possible D gene TRBD2, 5 bases. Germline assignment: CDR1 MRHNA and CDR2 SNTAGT. This CDR3 comprises 15 residues. Trimming took off 3 bases at V and 4 bases at J, with 13 bases between the two ends. CDR3 region: CASSEDGVRYNEQFF. DNA for the CDR3: TGTGCCAGCAGTGAAGACGGGGTTCGATACAATGAGCAGTTCTTC.

V gene TRBV28 combines with J gene TRBJ1-6; 8 bases fit TRBD1. V was clipped by 0 bases and J by 5 bases; unmatched bases: 3. CDR3 length equals 16 residues. CDR1 and CDR2 from the germline V gene are MDHEN and SYDVKM. Here the CDR3 reads CASSLCPTGDNSPLHF. In DNA, the CDR3 is TGTGCCAGCAGTTTATGCCCGACAGGGGATAATTCACCCCTCCACTTT.

J is TRBJ1-6 and V is TRBV6-5; perhaps TRBD1 as D (6 bases). V was pared by 5 bases and J by 3 bases, with 8 bases between. The CDR3 consists of 14 residues. Per the germline V gene, CDR1 is MNHEY and CDR2 is SVGAGI. CDR3 loop: CASSRTDYNSPLHF. DNA for the CDR3: TGTGCCAGCAGTCGGACAGACTATAATTCACCCCTCCACTTT.

The V gene is TRBV25-1, the J gene TRBJ1-3; 7 bases are a match to TRBD1. Per germline, CDR1 MGHDK and CDR2 SYGVNS. The CDR3 has 14 amino acids. J gave up 2 bases and V 6 bases, and 4 bases lay outside the gene matches. Here the CDR3 reads CASRADRPGNTIYF. The DNA for the CDR3 is TGTGCCAGCAGGGCGGACAGGCCTGGAAACACCATATATTTT.

CDR3 in DNA: TGTGCCAGCAGCTTAGATCGGCACCAAGCGCGAGGGGCTTTCTTT. Amino acid sequence: CASSLDRHQARGAFF. The chain uses TRBV7-2 and TRBJ1-1, with unresolved D. V dropped 1 base and J dropped 11 bases, with 20 bases sitting between them. The germline gives CDR1 SGHTA, CDR2 FQGNSA. The CDR3 loop spans 15 amino acids.

This clone appeared a few times. The rearrangement joins TRBV7-6 to TRBJ1-3, with D possibly being TRBD1 (6 bases). With 5 bases removed from V and 0 bases from J, the gap between germline ends came to 20 bases. Germline lookup yields CDR1 SGHVS and CDR2 FNYEAQ. CDR3 length: 18 amino acids. DNA for the CDR3: TGTGCCAGCAGCAGGCTTAAAGCGACAGGATTCTCTGGAAACACCATATATTTT. Amino acids: CASSRLKATGFSGNTIYF.

The chain combines TRBV5-1 with TRBJ2-7; D may be TRBD1 (6 bases). The CDR3 has 14 residues. V lost 4 bases and J 2 bases, leaving 13 bases between the germline ends. The germline CDR1 and CDR2 sequences are SGHRS and YFSETQ. CDR3 sequence (DNA): TGCGCCAGCAGCCCGAAGACAGGCCCCTACGAGCAGTACTTC. It translates to CASSPKTGPYEQYF.

The chain combines TRBV6-6 with TRBJ1-2; D call uncertain. V was trimmed by 4 bases and J by 5 bases, leaving 20 bases between them. Germline V gene lookup returns CDR1 MNHNY and CDR2 SVGAGI (reference sequence). The CDR3 is made up of 16 amino acids. CDR3 sequence reads: CASSSPQRTLLYGYTF. CDR3 bases: TGTGCCAGCAGTTCCCCCCAACGGACTCTCCTTTATGGCTACACCTTC.

This chain uses TRBV4-2 with TRBJ2-5, with 7 bases that match TRBD2. This CDR3 comprises 14 residues. Trimming at V came to 4 bases and at J to 1 base, leaving 3 bases not matched to a gene. Germline CDR1 and CDR2: LGHNA and YNFKEQ. CDR3 residues: CASSRWGGQETQYF. CDR3 sequence (DNA): TGTGCCAGCAGCCGATGGGGGGGCCAAGAGACCCAGTACTTC.